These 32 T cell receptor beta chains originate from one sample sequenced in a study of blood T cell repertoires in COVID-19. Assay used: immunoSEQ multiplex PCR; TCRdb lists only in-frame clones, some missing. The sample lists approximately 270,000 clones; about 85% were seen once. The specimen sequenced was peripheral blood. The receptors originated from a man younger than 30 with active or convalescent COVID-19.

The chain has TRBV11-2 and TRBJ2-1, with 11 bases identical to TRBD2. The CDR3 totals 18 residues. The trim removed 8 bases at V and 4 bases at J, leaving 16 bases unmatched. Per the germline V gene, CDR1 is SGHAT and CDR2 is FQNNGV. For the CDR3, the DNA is TGTGCCAGCCTTAGCCAAAACTCGGGACTAGCGGCTTACAATGAGCAGTTCTTC. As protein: CASLSQNSGLAAYNEQFF.

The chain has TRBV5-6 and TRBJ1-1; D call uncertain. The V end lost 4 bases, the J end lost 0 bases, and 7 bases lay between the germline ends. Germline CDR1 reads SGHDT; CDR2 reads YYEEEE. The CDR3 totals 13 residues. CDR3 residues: CASSVVMNTEAFF. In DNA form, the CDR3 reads TGTGCCAGCAGCGTGGTTATGAACACTGAAGCTTTCTTT.

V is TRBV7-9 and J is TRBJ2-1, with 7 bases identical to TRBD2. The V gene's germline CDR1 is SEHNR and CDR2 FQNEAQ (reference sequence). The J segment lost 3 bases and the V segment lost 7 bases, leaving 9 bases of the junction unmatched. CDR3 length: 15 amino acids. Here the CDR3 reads CASIGAGGSYNEQFF. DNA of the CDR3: TGTGCCAGCATCGGGGCGGGCGGGAGCTACAATGAGCAGTTCTTC.

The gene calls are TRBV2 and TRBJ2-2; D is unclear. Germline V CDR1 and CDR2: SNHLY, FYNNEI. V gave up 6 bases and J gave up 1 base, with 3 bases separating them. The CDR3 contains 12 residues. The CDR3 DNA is TGTGCCAGCAGACAGAACACCGGGGAGCTGTTTTTT. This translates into CASRQNTGELFF.

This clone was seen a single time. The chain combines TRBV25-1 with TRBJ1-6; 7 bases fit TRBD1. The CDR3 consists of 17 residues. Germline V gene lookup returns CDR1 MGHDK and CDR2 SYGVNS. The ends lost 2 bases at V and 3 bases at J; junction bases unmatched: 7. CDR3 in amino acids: CASSERDRTFYNSPLHF. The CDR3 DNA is TGTGCCAGCAGTGAACGGGACAGAACCTTCTATAATTCACCCCTCCACTTT.

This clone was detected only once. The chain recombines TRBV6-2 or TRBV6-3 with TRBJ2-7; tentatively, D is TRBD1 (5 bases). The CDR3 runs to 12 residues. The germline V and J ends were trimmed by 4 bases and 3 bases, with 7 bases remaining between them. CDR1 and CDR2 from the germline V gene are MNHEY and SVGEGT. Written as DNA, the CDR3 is TGTGCCAGCAGTTCCAGGGTCTACGAGCAGTACTTC. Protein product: CASSSRVYEQYF.

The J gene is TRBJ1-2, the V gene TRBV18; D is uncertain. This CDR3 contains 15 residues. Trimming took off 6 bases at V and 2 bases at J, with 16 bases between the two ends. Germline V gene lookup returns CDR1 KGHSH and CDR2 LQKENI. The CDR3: CASSTPVGKNYGYTF. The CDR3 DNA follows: TGTGCCAGCTCTACTCCAGTGGGCAAGAACTATGGCTACACCTTC.

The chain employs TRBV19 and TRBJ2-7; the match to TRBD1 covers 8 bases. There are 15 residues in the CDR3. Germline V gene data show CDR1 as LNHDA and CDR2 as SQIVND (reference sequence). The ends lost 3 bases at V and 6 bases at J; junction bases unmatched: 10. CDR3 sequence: CASSMGWTGPGEQYF. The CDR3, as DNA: TGTGCCAGTAGTATGGGCTGGACAGGGCCGGGCGAGCAGTACTTC.

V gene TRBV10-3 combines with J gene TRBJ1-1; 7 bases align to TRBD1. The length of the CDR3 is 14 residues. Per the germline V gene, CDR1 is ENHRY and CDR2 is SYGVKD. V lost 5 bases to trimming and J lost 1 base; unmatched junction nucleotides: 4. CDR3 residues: CAISPGQKNTEAFF. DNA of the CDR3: TGTGCCATCAGTCCGGGACAGAAGAACACTGAAGCTTTCTTT.

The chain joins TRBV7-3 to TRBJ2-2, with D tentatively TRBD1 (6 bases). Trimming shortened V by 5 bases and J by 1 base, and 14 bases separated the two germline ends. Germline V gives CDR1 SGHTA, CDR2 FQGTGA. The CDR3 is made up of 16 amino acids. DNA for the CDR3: TGTGCCAGCAGCCTAGCCGACAGGCTGAACACCGGGGAGCTGTTTTTT. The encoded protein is CASSLADRLNTGELFF.

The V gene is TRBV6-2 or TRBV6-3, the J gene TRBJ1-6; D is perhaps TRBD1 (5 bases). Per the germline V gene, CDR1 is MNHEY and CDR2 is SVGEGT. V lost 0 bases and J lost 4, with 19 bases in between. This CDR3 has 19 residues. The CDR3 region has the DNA TGTGCCAGCAGTTACTCTTGGAATAGGCGGGGCCGTTATAATTCACCCCTCCACTTT. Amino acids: CASSYSWNRRGRYNSPLHF.

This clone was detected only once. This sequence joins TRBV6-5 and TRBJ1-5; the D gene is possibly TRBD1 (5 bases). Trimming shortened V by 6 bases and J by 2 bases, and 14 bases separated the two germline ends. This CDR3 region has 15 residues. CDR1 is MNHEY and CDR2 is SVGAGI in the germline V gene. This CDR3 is CASSQEGGGNQPQHF. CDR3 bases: TGTGCCAGCAGCCAGGAGGGAGGGGGCAATCAGCCCCAGCATTTT.

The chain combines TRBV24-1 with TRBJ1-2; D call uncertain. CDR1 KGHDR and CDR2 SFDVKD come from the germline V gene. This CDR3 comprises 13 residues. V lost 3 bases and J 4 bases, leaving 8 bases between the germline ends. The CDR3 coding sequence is TGTGCCACCAGTGATGCGGGCGGCTATGGCTACACCTTC. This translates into CATSDAGGYGYTF.

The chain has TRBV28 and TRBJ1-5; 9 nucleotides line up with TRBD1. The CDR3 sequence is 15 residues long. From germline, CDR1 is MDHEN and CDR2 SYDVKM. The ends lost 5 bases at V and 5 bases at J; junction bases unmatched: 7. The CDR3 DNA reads TGTGCCAGCAGTCCACAGGGGGCGGGAGATCAGCCCCAGCATTTT. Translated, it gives CASSPQGAGDQPQHF.

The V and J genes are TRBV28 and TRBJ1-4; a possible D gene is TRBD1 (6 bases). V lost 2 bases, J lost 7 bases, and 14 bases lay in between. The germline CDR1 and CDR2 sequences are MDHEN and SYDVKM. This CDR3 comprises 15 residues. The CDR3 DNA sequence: TGTGCCAGCAGTTTAATCGGGGGAGGGGGTGAAAAACTGTTTTTT. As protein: CASSLIGGGGEKLFF.

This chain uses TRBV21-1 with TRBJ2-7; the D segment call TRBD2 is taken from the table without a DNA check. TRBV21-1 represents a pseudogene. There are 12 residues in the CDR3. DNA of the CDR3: TGTGCCACCAGAGGGGGGGGGTACGAGCAGTACTTC. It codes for CATRGGGYEQYF.

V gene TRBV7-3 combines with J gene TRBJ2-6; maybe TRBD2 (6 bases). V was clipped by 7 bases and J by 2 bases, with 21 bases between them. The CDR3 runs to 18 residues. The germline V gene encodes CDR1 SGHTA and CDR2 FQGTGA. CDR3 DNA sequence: TGTGCCAGCATTCACGGGAGACGGTCTACCGCTGGGGCCAACGTCCTGACTTTC. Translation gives CASIHGRRSTAGANVLTF.

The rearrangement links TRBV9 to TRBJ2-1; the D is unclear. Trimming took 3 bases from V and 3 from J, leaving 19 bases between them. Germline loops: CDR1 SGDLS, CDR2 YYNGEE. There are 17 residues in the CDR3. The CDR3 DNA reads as TGTGCCAGCAGCGCCCACGGCGGCGGTCCGGTCTACAATGAGCAGTTCTTC. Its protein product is CASSAHGGGPVYNEQFF.

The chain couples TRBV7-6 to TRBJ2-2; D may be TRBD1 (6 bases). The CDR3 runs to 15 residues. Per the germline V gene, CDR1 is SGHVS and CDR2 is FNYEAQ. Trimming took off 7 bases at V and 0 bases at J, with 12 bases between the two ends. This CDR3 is CASKLWGPNTGELFF. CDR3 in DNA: TGTGCCAGCAAATTGTGGGGGCCGAACACCGGGGAGCTGTTTTTT.

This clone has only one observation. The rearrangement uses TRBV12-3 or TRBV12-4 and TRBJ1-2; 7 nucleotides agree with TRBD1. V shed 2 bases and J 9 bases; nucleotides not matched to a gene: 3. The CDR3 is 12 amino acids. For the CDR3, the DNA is TGTGCCAGCAGTTTAACAGGGGAGCGCTACACCTTC. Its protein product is CASSLTGERYTF.

The CDR3 nucleotides read TGCAGCGTTGATAACGGGAGCGATGAGCAGTTCTTC. Its protein is CSVDNGSDEQFF. The V gene is TRBV29-1, the J gene TRBJ2-1, with a weak D call TRBD2 (6 bases). CDR3 size: 12 residues. Per the germline V gene, CDR1 is SQVTM and CDR2 is ANQGSEA. With 3 bases removed from V and 8 bases from J, the gap between germline ends came to 11 bases.

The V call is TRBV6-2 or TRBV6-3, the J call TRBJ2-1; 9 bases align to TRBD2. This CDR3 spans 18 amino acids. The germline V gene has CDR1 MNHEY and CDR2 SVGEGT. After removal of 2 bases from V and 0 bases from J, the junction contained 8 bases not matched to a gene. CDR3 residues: CASSYVGGSGSSYNEQFF. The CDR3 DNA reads TGTGCCAGCAGTTACGTGGGGGGTAGCGGGAGCTCCTACAATGAGCAGTTCTTC.

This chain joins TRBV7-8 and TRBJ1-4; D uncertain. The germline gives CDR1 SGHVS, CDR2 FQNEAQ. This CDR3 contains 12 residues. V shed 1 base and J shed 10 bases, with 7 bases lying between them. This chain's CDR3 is CASSLDLRKLFF. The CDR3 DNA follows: TGTGCCAGCAGCTTAGATCTCCGAAAACTGTTTTTT.

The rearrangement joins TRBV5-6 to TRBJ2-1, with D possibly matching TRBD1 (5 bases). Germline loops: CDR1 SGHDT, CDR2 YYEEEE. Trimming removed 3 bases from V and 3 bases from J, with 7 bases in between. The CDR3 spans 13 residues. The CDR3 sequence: CASSSDSYNEQFF. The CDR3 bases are TGTGCCAGCAGCTCAGACAGCTACAATGAGCAGTTCTTC. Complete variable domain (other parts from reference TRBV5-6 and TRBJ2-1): DAGVTQSPTHLIKTRGQQVTLRCSPKSGHDTVSWYQQALGQGPQFIFQYYEEEERQRGNFPDRFSGHQFPNYSSELNVNALLLGDSALYLCASSSDSYNEQFFGPGTRLTVL.

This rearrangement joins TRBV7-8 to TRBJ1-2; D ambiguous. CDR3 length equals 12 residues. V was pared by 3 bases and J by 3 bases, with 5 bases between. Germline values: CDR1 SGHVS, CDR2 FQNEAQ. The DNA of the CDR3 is TGTGCCAGCAGCTTTTCAGACTATGGCTACACCTTC. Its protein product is CASSFSDYGYTF. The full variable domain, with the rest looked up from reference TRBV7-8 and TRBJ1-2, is GAGVSQSPRYKVAKRGQDVALRCDPISGHVSLFWYQQALGQGPEFLTYFQNEAQLDKSGLPSDRFFAERPEGSVSTLKIQRTQQEDSAVYLCASSFSDYGYTFGSGTRLTVV.

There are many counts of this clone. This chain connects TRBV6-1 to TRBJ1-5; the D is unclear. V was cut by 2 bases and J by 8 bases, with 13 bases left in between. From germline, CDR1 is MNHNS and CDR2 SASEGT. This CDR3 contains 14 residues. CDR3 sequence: CASSEWLNNEPQHF. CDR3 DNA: TGTGCCAGCAGTGAATGGTTGAACAACGAGCCCCAGCATTTT.

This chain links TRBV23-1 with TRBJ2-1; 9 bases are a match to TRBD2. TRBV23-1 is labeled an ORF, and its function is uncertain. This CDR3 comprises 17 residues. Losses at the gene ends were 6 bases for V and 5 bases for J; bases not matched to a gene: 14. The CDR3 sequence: CASSPRRGGTWDNEQFF. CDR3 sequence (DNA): TGCGCCAGCAGCCCCCGGCGGGGGGGGACCTGGGACAATGAGCAGTTCTTC.

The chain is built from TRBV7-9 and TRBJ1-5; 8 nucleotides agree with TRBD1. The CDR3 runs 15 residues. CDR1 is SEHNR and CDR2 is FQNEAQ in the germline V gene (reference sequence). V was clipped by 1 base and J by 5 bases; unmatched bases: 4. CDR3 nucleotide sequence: TGTGCCAGCAGCTTAGGGACAGGGTGGGATCAGCCCCAGCATTTT. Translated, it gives CASSLGTGWDQPQHF.

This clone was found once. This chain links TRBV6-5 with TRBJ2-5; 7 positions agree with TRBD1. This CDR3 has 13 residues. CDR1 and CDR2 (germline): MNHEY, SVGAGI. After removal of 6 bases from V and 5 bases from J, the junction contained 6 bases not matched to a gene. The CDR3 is CASRQGNVETQYF. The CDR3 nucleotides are TGTGCCAGCAGACAGGGGAACGTGGAGACCCAGTACTTC.

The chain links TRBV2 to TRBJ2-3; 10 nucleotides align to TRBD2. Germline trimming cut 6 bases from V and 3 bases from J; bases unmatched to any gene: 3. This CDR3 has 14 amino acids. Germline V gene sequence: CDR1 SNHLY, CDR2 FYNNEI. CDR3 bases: TGTGCCAGCAGGGCTAGCGGGGGAACAGATACGCAGTATTTT. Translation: CASRASGGTDTQYF.

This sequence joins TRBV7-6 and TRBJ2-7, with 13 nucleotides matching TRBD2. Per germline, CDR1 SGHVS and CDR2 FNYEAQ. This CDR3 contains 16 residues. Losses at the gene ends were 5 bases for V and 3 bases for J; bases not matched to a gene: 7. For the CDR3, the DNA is TGTGCCAGCAGCCCTGAGGGACTAGCGGGGAACTACGAGCAGTACTTC. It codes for CASSPEGLAGNYEQYF.

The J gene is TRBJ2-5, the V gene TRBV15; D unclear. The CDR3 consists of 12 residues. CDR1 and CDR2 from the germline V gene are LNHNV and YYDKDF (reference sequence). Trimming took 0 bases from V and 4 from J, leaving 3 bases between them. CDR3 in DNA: TGTGCCACCAGCAGAGATAGAGAGACCCAGTACTTC. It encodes CATSRDRETQYF.